This T cell receptor (beta chain) was sequenced for a study of cytomegalovirus exposure and HLA in healthy donors. Study information: As an earlier analysis found, roughly 170 million T cells yielded approximately 100 million unique TCR beta sequences. When 398 donors were genotyped, roughly 82% of them were found to fall in the Caucasian-associated ancestry cluster. Findings and limits, study-wide: The authors excluded some V segments, including TRBV6-2 and TRBV6-3, as indistinguishable.

V was clipped by 5 bases and J by 7 bases; unmatched bases: 12. Per germline, CDR1 MDHEN and CDR2 SYDVKM. This CDR3 is built from 15 residues. PCR amplification relied on 60 Vbeta primers (plus 13 Jbeta primers). The protocol was immunoSEQ multiplex PCR, while the TCRdb copy is restricted to in-frame clones and leaves out a portion. The data contain 100,000 to 150,000 clones, over 70% of them seen just once; the ten biggest clones take up under 3.5%. Details on this clone: Antigen unknown.

The sequence derives from a woman between 45 and 60 years old in good health and CMV-seronegative. The sequenced material came from PBMCs. The chain carries TRBV28 and TRBJ2-7; 9 bases fit TRBD1. The CDR3 DNA reads TGTGCCAGCAGTCTGCGGACAGGGGCTCCCGGGGAGCAGTACTTC. This codes for CASSLRTGAPGEQYF.